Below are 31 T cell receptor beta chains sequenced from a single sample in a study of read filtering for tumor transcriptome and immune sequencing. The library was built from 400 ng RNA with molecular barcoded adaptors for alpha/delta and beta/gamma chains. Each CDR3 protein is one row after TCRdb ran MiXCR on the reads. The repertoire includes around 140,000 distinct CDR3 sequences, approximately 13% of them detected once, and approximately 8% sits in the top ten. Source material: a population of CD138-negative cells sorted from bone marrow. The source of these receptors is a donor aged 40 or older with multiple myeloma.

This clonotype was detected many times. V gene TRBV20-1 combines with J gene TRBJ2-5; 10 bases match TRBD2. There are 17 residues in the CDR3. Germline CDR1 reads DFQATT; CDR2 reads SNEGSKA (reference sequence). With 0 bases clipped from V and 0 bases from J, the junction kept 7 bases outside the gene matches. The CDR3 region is CSARDRVAGGNQETQYF. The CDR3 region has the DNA TGCAGTGCTAGAGATCGGGTAGCGGGAGGCAACCAAGAGACCCAGTACTTC.

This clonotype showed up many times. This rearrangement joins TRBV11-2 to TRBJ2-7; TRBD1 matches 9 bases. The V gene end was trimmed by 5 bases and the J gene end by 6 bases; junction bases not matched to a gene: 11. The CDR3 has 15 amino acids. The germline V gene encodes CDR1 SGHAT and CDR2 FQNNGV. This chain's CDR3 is CASSIPTGGSGEQYF. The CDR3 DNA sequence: TGTGCCAGCAGCATCCCGACAGGGGGTTCCGGCGAGCAGTACTTC.

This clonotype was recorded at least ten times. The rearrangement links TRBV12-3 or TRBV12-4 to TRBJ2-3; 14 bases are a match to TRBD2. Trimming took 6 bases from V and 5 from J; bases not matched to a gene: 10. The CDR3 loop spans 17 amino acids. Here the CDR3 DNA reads TGTGCCAGCAGACCCGGGACTAGCGGGAGTGGTCTAGATACGCAGTATTTT. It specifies CASRPGTSGSGLDTQYF.

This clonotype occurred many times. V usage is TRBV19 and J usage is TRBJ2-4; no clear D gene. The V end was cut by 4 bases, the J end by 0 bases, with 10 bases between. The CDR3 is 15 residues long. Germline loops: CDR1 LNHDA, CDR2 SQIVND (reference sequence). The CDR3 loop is CASSTNRVAKNIQYF. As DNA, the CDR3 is TGTGCCAGTAGTACCAACCGGGTAGCCAAAAACATTCAGTACTTC.

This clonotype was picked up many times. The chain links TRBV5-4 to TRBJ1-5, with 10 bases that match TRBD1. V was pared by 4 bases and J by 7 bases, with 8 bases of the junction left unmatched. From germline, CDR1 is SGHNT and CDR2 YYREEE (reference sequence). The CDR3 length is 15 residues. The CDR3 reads CASSPGTGDGQPQHF. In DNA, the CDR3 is TGTGCCAGCAGCCCCGGGACAGGGGATGGACAGCCCCAGCATTTT. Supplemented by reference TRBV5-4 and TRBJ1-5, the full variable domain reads ETGVTQSPTHLIKTRGQQVTLRCSSQSGHNTVSWYQQALGQGPQFIFQYYREEENGRGNFPPRFSGLQFPNYSSELNVNALELDDSALYLCASSPGTGDGQPQHFGDGTRLSIL.

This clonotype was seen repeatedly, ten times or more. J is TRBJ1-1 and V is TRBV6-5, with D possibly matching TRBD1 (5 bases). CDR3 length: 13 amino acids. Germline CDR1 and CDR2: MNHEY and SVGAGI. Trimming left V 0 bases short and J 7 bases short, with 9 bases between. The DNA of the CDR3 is TGTGCCAGCAGTTACTCCCCGGGGGGTGAAGCTTTCTTT. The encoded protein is CASSYSPGGEAFF.

CDR3 DNA sequence: TGCGCCAGCAGCCTTCGTCCCGCCAGGGACGGTGAGCAGTTCTTC. Encoded protein: CASSLRPARDGEQFF. The rearrangement links TRBV4-1 to TRBJ2-1; D assignment may be TRBD1 or TRBD2 (5 bases each). The CDR3 contains 15 residues. CDR1 and CDR2 (germline): MGHRA, YSYEKL. Between the trimmed V and J ends, which lost 4 bases and 9 bases, there was a span of 19 bases.

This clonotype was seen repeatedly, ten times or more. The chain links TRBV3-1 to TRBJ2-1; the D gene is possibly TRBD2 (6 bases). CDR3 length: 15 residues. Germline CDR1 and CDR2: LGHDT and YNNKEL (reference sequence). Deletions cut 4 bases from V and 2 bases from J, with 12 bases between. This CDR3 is CASSLSGTTYNEQFF. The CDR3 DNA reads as TGTGCCAGCAGCCTTAGCGGCACCACCTACAATGAGCAGTTCTTC.

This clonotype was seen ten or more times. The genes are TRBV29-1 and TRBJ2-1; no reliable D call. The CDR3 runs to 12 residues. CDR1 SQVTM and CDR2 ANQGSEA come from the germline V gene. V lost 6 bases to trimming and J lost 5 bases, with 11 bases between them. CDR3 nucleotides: TGCAGCGTGGCAGGCGGACACAATGAGCAGTTCTTC. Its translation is CSVAGGHNEQFF.

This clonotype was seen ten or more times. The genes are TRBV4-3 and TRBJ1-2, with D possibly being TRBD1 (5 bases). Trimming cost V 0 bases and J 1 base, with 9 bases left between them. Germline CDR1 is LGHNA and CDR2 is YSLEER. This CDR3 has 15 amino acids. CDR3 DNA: TGCGCCAGCAGCCAAGAAGGGGCGGGTAACTATGGCTACACCTTC. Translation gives CASSQEGAGNYGYTF.

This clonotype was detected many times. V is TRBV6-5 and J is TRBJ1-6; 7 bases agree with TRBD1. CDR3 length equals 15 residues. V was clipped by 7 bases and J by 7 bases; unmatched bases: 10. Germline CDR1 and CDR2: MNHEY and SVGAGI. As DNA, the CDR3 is TGTGCCAGCAACCAACAGACAGGGCGGAATTCACCCCTCCACTTT. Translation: CASNQQTGRNSPLHF.

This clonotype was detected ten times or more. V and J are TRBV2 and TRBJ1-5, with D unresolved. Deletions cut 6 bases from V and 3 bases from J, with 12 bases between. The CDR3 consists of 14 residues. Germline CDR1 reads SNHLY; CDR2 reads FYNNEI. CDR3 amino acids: CASRVQGVNQPQHF. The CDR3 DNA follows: TGTGCCAGCAGGGTACAAGGAGTCAATCAGCCCCAGCATTTT. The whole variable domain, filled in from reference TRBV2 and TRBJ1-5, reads EPEVTQTPSHQVTQMGQEVILRCVPISNHLYFYWYRQILGQKVEFLVSFYNNEISEKSEIFDDQFSVERPDGSNFTLKIRSTKLEDSAMYFCASRVQGVNQPQHFGDGTRLSIL.

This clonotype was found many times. This chain's CDR3 is CASGWVGYQPQHF. CDR3 in DNA: TGTGCCAGCGGGTGGGTGGGGTATCAGCCCCAGCATTTT. This chain uses TRBV27 with TRBJ1-5; D remains unclear. Germline-derived CDR1 and CDR2 are MNHEY and SMNVEV (reference sequence). This CDR3 region has 13 residues. V lost 8 bases, J lost 5 bases, and 13 bases lay in between.

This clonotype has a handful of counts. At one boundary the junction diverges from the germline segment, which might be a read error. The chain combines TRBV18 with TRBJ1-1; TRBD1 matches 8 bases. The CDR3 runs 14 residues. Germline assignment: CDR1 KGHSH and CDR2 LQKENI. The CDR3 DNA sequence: TGTGCCAACTCACCTCAGGGGGCGGGCACTGAAGCTTTCTTT. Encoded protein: CANSPQGAGTEAFF.

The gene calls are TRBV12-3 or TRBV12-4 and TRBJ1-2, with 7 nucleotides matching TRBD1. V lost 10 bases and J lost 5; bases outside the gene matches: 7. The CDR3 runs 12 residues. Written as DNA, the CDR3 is TGTGCCACCTTCGGGACAGCTTATGGCTACACCTTC. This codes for CATFGTAYGYTF.

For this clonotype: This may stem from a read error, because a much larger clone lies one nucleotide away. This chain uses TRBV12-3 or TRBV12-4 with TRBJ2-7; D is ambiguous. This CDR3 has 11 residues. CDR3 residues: CASGLNYEQDF. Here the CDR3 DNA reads TGTGCTAGTGGTTTAAACTACGAGCAGGACTTC.

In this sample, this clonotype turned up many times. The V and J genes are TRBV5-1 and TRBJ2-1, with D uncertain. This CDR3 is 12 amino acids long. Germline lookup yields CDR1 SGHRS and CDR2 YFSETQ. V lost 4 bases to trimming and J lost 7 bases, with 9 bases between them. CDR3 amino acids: CASSLDVNEQFF. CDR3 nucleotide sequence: TGCGCCAGCAGCCTGGACGTTAATGAGCAGTTCTTC.

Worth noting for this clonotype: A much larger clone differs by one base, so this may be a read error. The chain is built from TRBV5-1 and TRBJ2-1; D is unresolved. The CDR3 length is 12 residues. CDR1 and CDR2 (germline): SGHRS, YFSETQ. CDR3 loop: CVSSLWNNEQFF. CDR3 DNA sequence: TGCGTCAGCAGCTTGTGGAACAATGAGCAGTTCTTC.

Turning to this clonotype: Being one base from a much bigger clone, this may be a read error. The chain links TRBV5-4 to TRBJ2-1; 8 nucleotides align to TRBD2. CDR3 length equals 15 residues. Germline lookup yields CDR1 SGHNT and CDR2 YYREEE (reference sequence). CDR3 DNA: TGTGCCAGCAGCTTGAAGGGGGGACTAGGGGATGAGCGGTTCTTC. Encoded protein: CASSLKGGLGDERFF.

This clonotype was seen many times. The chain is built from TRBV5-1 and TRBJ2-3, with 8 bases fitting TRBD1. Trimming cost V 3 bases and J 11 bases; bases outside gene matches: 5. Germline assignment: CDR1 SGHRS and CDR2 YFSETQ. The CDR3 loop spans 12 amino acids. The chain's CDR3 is CASSSSGGVQYF. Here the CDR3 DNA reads TGCGCCAGCAGCTCTTCAGGGGGCGTGCAGTATTTT. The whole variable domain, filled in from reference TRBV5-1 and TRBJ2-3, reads KAGVTQTPRYLIKTRGQQVTLSCSPISGHRSVSWYQQTPGQGLQFLFEYFSETQRNKGNFPGRFSGRQFSNSRSEMNVSTLELGDSALYLCASSSSGGVQYFGPGTRLTVL.

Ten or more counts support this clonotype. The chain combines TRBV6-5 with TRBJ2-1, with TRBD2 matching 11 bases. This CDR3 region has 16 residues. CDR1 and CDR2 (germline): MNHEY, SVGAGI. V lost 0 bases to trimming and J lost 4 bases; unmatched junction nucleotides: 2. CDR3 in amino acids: CASSYSGLADYNEQFF. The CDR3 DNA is TGTGCCAGCAGTTACTCGGGACTAGCGGATTACAATGAGCAGTTCTTC.

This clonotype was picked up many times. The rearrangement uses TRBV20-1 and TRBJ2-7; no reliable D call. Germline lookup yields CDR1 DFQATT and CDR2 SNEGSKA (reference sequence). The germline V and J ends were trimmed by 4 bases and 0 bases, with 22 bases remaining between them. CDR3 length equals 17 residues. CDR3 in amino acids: CSAKSSVGISSSYEQYF. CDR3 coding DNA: TGCAGTGCTAAAAGTAGTGTTGGGATTTCAAGCTCCTACGAGCAGTACTTC.

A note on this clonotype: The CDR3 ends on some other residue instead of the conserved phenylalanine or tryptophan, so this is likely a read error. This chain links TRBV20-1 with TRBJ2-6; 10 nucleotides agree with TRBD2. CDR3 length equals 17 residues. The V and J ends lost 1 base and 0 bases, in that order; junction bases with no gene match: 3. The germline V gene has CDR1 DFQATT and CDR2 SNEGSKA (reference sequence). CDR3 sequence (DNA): TGCAGTGCTAGAGTAGCGGGAGGAATCTCTGGGGCCAACGTCCTGACTTCC. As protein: CSARVAGGISGANVLTS.

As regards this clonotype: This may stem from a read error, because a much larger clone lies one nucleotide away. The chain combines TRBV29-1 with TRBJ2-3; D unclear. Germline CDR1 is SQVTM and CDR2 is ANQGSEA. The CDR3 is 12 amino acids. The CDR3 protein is CSAEGVTDTQYF. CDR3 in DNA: TGCAGCGCTGAAGGTGTCACAGATACGCAGTATTTT.

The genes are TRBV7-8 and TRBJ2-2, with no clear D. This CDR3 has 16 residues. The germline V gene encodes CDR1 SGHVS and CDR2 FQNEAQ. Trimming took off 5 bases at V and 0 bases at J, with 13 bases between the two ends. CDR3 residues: CASSPPAGTNTGELFF. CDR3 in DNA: TGTGCCAGCAGCCCTCCGGCCGGTACGAACACCGGGGAGCTGTTTTTT. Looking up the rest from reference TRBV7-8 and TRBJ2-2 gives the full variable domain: GAGVSQSPRYKVAKRGQDVALRCDPISGHVSLFWYQQALGQGPEFLTYFQNEAQLDKSGLPSDRFFAERPEGSVSTLKIQRTQQEDSAVYLCASSPPAGTNTGELFFGEGSRLTVL.

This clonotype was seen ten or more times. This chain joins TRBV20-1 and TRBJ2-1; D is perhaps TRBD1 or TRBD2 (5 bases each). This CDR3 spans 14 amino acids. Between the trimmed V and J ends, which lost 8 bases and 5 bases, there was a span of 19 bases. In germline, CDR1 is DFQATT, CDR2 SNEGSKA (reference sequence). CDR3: CSCPGTARDNEQFF. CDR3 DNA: TGCAGTTGTCCTGGGACGGCTCGGGACAATGAGCAGTTCTTC.

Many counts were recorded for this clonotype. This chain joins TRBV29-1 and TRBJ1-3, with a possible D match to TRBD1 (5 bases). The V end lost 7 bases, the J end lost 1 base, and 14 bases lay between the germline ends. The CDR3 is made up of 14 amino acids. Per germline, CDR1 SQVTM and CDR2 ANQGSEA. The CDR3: CSANGAGSGNTIYF. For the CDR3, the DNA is TGCAGCGCAAACGGCGCAGGGTCTGGAAACACCATATATTTT. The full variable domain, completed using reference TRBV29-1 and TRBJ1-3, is SAVISQKPSRDICQRGTSLTIQCQVDSQVTMMFWYRQQPGQSLTLIATANQGSEATYESGFVIDKFPISRPNLTFSTLTVSNMSPEDSSIYLCSANGAGSGNTIYFGEGSWLTVV.

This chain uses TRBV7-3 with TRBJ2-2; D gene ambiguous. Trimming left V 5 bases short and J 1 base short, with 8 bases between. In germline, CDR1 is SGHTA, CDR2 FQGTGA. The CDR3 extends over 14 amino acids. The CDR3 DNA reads TGTGCCAGCAGCACTCATGGGAACACCGGGGAGCTGTTTTTT. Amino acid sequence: CASSTHGNTGELFF.

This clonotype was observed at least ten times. CDR3 amino acids: CATKPTAQYNEQFF. In DNA, the CDR3 is TGTGCCACCAAACCCACCGCCCAGTACAATGAGCAGTTCTTC. This rearrangement joins TRBV19 to TRBJ2-1; D not certain. V was clipped by 10 bases and J by 4 bases, with 17 bases between them. The CDR3 runs to 14 residues. CDR1 and CDR2 (germline): LNHDA, SQIVND (reference sequence).

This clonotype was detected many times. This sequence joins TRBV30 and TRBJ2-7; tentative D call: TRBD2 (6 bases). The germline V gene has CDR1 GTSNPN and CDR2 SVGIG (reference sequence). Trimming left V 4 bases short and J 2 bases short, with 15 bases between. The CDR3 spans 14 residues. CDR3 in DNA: TGTGCCTGGACCAATCGCGGGATTACCTACGAGCAGTACTTC. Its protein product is CAWTNRGITYEQYF.

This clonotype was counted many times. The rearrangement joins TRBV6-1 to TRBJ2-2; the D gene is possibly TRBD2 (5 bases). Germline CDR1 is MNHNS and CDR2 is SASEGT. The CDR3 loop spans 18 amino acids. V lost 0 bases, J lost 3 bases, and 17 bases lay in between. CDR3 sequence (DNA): TGTGCCAGCAGTGAAGCGTGGCTAGCTTTAGGTGACACCGGGGAGCTGTTTTTT. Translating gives CASSEAWLALGDTGELFF.